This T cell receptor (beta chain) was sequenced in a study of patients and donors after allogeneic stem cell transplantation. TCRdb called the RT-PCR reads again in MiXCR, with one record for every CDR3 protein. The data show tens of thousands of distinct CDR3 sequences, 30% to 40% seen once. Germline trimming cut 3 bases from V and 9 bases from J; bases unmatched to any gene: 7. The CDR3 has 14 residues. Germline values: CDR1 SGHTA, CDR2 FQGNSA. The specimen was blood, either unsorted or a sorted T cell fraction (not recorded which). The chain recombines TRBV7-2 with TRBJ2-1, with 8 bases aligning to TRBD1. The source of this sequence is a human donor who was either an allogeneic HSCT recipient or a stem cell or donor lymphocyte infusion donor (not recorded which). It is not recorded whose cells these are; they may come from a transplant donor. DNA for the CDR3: TGTGCCAGCAGCTTCGGACAGGGATCGGTTGAGCAGTTCTTC. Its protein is CASSFGQGSVEQFF.